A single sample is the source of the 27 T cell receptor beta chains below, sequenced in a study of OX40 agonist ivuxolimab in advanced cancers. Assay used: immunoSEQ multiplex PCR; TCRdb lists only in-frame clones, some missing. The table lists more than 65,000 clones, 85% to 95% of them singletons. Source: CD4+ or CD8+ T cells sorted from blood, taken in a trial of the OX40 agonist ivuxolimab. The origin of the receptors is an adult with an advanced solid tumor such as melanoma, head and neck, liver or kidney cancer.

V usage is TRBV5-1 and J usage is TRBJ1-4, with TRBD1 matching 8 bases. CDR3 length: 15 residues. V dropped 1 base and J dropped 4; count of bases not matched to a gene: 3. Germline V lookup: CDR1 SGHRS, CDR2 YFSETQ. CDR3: CASSLLQGDNEKLFF. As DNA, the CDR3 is TGCGCCAGCAGCTTGTTACAGGGGGATAATGAAAAACTGTTTTTT.

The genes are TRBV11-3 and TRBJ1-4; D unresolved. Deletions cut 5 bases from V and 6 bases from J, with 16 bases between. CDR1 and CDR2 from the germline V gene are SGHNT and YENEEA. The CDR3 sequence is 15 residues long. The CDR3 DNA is TGTGCCAGCAGCCCCGAGGGTACCGCTCATGAAAAACTGTTTTTT. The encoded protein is CASSPEGTAHEKLFF. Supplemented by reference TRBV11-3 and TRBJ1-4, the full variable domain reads EAGVVQSPRYKIIEKKQPVAFWCNPISGHNTLYWYLQNLGQGPELLIRYENEEAVDDSQLPKDRFSAERLKGVDSTLKIQPAELGDSAVYLCASSPEGTAHEKLFFGSGTQLSVL.

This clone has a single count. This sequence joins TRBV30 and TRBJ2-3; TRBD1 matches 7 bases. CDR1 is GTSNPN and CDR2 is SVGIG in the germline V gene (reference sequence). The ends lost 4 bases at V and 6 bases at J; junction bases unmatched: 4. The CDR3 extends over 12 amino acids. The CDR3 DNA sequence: TGTGCCTGGACCATGGACAGGGATACGCAGTATTTT. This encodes CAWTMDRDTQYF.

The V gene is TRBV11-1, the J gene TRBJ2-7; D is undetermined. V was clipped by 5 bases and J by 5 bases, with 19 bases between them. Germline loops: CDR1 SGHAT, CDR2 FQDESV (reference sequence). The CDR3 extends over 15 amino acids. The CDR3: CASSLPRTGVDEQYF. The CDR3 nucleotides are TGTGCCAGCAGCCTACCCAGGACGGGTGTCGACGAGCAGTACTTC.

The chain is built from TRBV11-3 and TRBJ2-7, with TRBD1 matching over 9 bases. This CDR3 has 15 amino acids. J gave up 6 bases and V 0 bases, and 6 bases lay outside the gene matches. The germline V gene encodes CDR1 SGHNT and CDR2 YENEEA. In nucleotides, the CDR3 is TGTGCCAGCAGCTTAGATGGGACAGGGTTTTCCGAGCAGTACTTC. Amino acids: CASSLDGTGFSEQYF. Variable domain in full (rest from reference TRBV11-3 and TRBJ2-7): EAGVVQSPRYKIIEKKQPVAFWCNPISGHNTLYWYLQNLGQGPELLIRYENEEAVDDSQLPKDRFSAERLKGVDSTLKIQPAELGDSAVYLCASSLDGTGFSEQYFGPGTRLTVT.

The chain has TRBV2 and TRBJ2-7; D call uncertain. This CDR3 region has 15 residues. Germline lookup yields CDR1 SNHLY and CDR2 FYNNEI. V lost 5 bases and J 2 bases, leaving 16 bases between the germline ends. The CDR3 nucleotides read TGTGCCAGCAGTATCATGCAGACAACCACCTACGAGCAGTACTTC. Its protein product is CASSIMQTTTYEQYF.

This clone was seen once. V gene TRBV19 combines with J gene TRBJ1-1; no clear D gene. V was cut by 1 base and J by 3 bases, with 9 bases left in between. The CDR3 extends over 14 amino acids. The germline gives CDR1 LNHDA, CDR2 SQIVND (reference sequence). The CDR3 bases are TGTGCCAGTAGTATAGTGGGGAGGTACACTGAAGCTTTCTTT. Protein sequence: CASSIVGRYTEAFF.

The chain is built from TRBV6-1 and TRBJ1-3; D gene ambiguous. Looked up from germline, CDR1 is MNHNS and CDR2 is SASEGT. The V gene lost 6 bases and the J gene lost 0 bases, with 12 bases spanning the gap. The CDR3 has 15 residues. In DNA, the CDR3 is TGTGCCAGCAGACTGGACGGAGACTCTGGAAACACCATATATTTT. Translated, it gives CASRLDGDSGNTIYF.

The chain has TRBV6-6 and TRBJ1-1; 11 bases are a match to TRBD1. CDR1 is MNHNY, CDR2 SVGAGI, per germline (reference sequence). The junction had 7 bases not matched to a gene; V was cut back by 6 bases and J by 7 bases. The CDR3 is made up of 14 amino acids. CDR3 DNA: TGTGCCAGCAGGACCGGGACAGGGGGTCTTGAAGCTTTCTTT. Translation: CASRTGTGGLEAFF.

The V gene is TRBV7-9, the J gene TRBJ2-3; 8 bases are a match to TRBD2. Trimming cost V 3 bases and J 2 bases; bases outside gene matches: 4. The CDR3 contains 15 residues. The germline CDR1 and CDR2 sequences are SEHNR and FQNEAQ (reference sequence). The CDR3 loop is CASSFSGAFTDTQYF. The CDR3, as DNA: TGTGCCAGCAGCTTTAGCGGGGCCTTCACAGATACGCAGTATTTT.

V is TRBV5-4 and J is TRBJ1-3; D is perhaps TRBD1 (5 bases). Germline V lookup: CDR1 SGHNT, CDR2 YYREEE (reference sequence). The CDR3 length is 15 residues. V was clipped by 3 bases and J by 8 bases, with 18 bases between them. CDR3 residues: CASSSGPFGGDTIYF. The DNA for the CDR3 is TGTGCCAGCAGCTCCGGGCCCTTCGGGGGAGACACCATATATTTT. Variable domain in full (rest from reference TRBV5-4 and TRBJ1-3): ETGVTQSPTHLIKTRGQQVTLRCSSQSGHNTVSWYQQALGQGPQFIFQYYREEENGRGNFPPRFSGLQFPNYSSELNVNALELDDSALYLCASSSGPFGGDTIYFGEGSWLTVV.

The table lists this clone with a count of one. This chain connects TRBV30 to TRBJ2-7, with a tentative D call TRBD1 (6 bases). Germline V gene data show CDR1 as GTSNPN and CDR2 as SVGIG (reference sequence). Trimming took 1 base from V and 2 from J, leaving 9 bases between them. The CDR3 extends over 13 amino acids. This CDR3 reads CAWSGTETYEQYF. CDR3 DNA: TGTGCCTGGAGTGGGACAGAGACCTACGAGCAGTACTTC. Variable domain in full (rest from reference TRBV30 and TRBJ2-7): SQTIHQWPATLVQPVGSPLSLECTVEGTSNPNLYWYRQAAGRGLQLLFYSVGIGQISSEVPQNLSASRPQDRQFILSSKKLLLSDSGFYLCAWSGTETYEQYFGPGTRLTVT.

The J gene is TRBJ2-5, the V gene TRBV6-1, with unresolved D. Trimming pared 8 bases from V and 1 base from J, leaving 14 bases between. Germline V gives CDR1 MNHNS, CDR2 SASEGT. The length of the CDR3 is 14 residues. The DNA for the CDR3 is TGTGCCAGCCCCCCGGGCGGCTTCCAAGAGACCCAGTACTTC. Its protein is CASPPGGFQETQYF.

CDR3 loop: CASGESGSAYEQYF. CDR3 nucleotides: TGTGCTAGTGGCGAGAGCGGGTCAGCCTACGAGCAGTACTTC. The chain is built from TRBV12-5 and TRBJ2-7; weak D call: TRBD2 (6 bases). V lost 6 bases and J lost 2, with 14 bases in between. CDR1 and CDR2 from the germline V gene are LGHNT and FRNRAP. This CDR3 spans 14 amino acids.

CDR3 loop: CASSYTGTPYGYTF. The DNA for the CDR3 is TGTGCCAGCAGTTACACAGGGACTCCCTATGGCTACACCTTC. This sequence joins TRBV6-6 and TRBJ1-2; a possible D gene is TRBD1 (6 bases). V lost 2 bases and J 4 bases, leaving 11 bases between the germline ends. This CDR3 contains 14 residues. CDR1 MNHNY and CDR2 SVGAGI come from the germline V gene (reference sequence).

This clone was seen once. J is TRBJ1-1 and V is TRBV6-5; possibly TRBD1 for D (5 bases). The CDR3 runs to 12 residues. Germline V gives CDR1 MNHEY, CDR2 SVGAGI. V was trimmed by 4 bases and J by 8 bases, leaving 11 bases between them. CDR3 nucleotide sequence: TGTGCCAGCAGTTCGACAGCTACCGAAGCTTTCTTT. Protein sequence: CASSSTATEAFF.

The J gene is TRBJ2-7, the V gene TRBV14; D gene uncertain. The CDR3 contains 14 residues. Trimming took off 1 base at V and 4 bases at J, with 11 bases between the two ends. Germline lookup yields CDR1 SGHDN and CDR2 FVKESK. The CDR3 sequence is CASSQGGWAYEQYF. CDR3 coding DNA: TGTGCCAGCAGCCAAGGCGGCTGGGCTTACGAGCAGTACTTC.

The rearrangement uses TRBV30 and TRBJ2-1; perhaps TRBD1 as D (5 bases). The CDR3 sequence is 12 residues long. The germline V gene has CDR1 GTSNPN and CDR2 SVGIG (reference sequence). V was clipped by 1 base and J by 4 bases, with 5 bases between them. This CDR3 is CAWSGQYNEQFF. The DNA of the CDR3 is TGTGCCTGGAGTGGACAGTACAATGAGCAGTTCTTC. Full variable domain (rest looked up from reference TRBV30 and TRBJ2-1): SQTIHQWPATLVQPVGSPLSLECTVEGTSNPNLYWYRQAAGRGLQLLFYSVGIGQISSEVPQNLSASRPQDRQFILSSKKLLLSDSGFYLCAWSGQYNEQFFGPGTRLTVL.

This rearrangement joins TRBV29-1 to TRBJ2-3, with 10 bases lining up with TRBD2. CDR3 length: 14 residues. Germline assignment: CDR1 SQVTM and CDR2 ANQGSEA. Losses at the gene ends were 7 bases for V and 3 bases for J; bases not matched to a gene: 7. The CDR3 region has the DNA TGCAGCGCCAGCGGGAGGGTGGAGACAGATACGCAGTATTTT. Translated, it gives CSASGRVETDTQYF.

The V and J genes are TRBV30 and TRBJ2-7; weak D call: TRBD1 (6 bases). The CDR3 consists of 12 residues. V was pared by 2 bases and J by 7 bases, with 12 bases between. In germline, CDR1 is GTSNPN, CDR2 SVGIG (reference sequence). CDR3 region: CAWSLQGWEQYF. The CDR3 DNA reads TGTGCCTGGAGTTTACAGGGTTGGGAGCAGTACTTC.

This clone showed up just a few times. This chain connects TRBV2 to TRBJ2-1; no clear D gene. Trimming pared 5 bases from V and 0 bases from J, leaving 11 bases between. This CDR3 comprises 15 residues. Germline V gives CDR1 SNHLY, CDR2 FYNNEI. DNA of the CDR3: TGTGCCAGCAGTACTTTACCGAGCTCCTACAATGAGCAGTTCTTC. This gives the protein CASSTLPSSYNEQFF.

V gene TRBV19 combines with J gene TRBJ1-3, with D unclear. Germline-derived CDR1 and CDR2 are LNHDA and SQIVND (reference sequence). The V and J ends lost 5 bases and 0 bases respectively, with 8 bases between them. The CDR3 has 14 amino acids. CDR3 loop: CASSSHGSGNTIYF. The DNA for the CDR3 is TGTGCCAGTAGTTCCCACGGCTCTGGAAACACCATATATTTT. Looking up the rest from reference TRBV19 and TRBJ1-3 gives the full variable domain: DGGITQSPKYLFRKEGQNVTLSCEQNLNHDAMYWYRQDPGQGLRLIYYSQIVNDFQKGDIAEGYSVSREKKESFPLTVTSAQKNPTAFYLCASSSHGSGNTIYFGEGSWLTVV.

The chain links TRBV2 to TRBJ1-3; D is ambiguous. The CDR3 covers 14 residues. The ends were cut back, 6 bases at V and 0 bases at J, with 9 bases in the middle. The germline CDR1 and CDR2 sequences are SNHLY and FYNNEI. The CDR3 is CASRPRPSGNTIYF. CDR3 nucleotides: TGTGCCAGCAGGCCCAGGCCCTCTGGAAACACCATATATTTT.

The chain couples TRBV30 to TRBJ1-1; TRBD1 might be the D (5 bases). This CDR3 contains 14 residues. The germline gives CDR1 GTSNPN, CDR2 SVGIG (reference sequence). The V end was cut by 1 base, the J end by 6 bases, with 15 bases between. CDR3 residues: CAWSAGTFGAEAFF. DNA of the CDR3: TGTGCCTGGAGTGCCGGGACGTTTGGGGCTGAAGCTTTCTTT. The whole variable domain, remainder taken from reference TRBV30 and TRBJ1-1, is SQTIHQWPATLVQPVGSPLSLECTVEGTSNPNLYWYRQAAGRGLQLLFYSVGIGQISSEVPQNLSASRPQDRQFILSSKKLLLSDSGFYLCAWSAGTFGAEAFFGQGTRLTVV.

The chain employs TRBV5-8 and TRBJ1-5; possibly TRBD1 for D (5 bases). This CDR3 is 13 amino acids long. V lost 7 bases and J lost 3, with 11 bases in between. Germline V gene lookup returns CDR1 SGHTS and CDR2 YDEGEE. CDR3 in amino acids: CASEGPNNQPQHF. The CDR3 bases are TGTGCCAGCGAGGGACCGAACAATCAGCCCCAGCATTTT. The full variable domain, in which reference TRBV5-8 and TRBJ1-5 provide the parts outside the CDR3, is EAGVTQSPTHLIKTRGQQATLRCSPISGHTSVYWYQQALGLGLQFLLWYDEGEERNRGNFPPRFSGRQFPNYSSELNVNALELEDSALYLCASEGPNNQPQHFGDGTRLSIL.

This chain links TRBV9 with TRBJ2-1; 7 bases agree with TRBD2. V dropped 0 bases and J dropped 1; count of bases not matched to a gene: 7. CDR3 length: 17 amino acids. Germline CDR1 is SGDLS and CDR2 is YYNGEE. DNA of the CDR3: TGTGCCAGCAGCGTAGAACCAGCGGGATCGTCCTACAATGAGCAGTTCTTC. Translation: CASSVEPAGSSYNEQFF.

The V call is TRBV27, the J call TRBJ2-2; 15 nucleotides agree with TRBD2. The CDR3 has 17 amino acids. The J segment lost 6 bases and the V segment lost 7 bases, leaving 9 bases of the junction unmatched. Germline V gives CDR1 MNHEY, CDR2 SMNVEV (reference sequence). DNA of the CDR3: TGTGCCAGCAAACCCGGGACTAGCGGGAGGTTCCCCGGGGAGCTGTTTTTT. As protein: CASKPGTSGRFPGELFF.